The present TCR beta chain was sequenced within a study of T cells after posttransplantation cyclophosphamide. Broader study findings: TRB overlap between skin or GI tissue T cells and blood was limited. After PTCy, TRB diversity resembled that of CNI/methotrexate controls. Donor-recipient repertoire similarity was low at 1-2 months, rising over year one.

The related graft donor's blood sample was taken on the day of bone marrow donation. This clone was counted at least ten times. Its antigen is as yet unknown. The data were produced by immunoSEQ multiplex PCR, yet TCRdb's version contains in-frame clones alone and is incomplete. This sample has roughly 42,000 clones, each found more than once. V was trimmed by 6 bases and J by 1 base, leaving 16 bases between them. CDR1 and CDR2 (germline): MDHEN, SYDVKM. There are 15 residues in the CDR3. V and J are TRBV28 and TRBJ2-7, with D possibly being TRBD1 (5 bases). The source of this sequence is a woman between 50 and 59 years old in good health and a related stem cell transplant donor. Input material: PBMCs. CDR3 loop: CASSSTGYTSYEQYF. The DNA for the CDR3 is TGTGCCAGCAGCTCTACAGGCTACACATCCTACGAGCAGTACTTC.